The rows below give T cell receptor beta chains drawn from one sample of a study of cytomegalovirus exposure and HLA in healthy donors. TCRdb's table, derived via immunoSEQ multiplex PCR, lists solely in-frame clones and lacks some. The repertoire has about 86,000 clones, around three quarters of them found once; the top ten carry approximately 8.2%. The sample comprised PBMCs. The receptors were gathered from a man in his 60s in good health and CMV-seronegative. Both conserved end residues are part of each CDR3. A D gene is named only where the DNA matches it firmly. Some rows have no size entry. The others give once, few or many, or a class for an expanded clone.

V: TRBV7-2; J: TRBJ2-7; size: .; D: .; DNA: TGTGCCAGCAGCTTAGCGGGGGGTATCAACGAGCAGTACTTC; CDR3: CASSLAGGINEQYF
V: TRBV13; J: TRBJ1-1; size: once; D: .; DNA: TGTGCCAGCAGCTCCGGCCTTTGGAGTGGCAACACTGAAGCTTTCTTT; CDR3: CASSSGLWSGNTEAFF
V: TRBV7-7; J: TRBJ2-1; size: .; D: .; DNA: TGTGCTAGCAGCTTGGGGGGGCCTTGGGATGAGCAGTTCTTC; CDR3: CASSLGGPWDEQFF
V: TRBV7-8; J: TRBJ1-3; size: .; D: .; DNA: TGTGCCAGCAGCTTAGTGGCAGGGACTGGAAACACCATATATTTT; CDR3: CASSLVAGTGNTIYF
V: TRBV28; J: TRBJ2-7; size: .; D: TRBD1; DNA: TGTGCCAGCAGTTCGCCGACAGGGTACGAGCAGTACTTC; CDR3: CASSSPTGYEQYF
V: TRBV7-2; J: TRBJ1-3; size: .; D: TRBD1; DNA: TGTGCCAGCAGCTTAAGGGACAGGGACACCATATATTTT; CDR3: CASSLRDRDTIYF
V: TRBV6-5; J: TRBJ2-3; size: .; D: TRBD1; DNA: TGTGCCAGCAGTTACCTGGACAGGTTTACAGATACGCAGTATTTT; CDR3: CASSYLDRFTDTQYF
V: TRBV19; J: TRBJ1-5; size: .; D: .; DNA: TGTGCCAGTAGTATGATTGACAGCCTGATTGTCAATCAGCCCCAGCATTTT; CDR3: CASSMIDSLIVNQPQHF
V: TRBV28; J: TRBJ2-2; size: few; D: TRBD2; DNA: TGTGCCAGCAGTCCCATGCTAGCGGGAGTGTGGGTTTCCCGAAACACCGGGGAGCTGTTTTTT; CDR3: CASSPMLAGVWVSRNTGELFF
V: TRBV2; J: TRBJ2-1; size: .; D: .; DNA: TGTGCCAGCACCGGTGCCGGCGGGAACAACAATGAGCAGTTCTTC; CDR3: CASTGAGGNNNEQFF
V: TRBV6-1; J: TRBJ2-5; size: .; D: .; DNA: TGTGCCAGCAGTGCCAGACAGGATTTGGAGACCCAGTACTTC; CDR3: CASSARQDLETQYF
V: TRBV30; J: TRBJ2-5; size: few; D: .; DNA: TGTGCCTGGAGTGAGGGCGGGCTCCAATTTGGAGAGACCCAGTACTTC; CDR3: CAWSEGGLQFGETQYF
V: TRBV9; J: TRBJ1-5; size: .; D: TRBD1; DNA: TGTGCCAGCAGCGTCGGACAGGGCTGGGGTCAGCCCCAGCATTTT; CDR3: CASSVGQGWGQPQHF
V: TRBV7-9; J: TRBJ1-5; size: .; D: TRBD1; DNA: TGTGCCAGCAGCCCTCGGACAGGGGGCCGGGTCGGCAATCAGCCCCAGCATTTT; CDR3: CASSPRTGGRVGNQPQHF
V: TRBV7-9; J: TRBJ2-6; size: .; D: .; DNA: TGTGCCAGCAGCGGGGGGGCAATTTCTGGGGCCAACGTCCTGACTTTC; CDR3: CASSGGAISGANVLTF